This T cell receptor (beta chain) was identified in a study of blood T cell repertoires in COVID-19. Looking at the study overall: Samples taken during acute and convalescent COVID-19 were collected in the United States, Italy and Spain. Sources were T cells, B-cell-depleted T cells, or PBMCs; the material itself was cDNA or gDNA.

V shed 0 bases, J shed 4 bases, and the junction held 7 bases outside the gene matches. Germline V gives CDR1 SGHRS, CDR2 YFSETQ. The CDR3 is 16 amino acids. Original processing notes: Reference gene primer amplification gave estimated nucleated cell counts. Measured with immunoSEQ multiplex PCR; TCRdb has only the in-frame clones, and not every one. That table is the source of V, J and clone size, and D and trimming were worked out from the DNA. This sample has around 200,000 clones, with more than 75% found just once. The clonotype originates from a middle-aged man with active or convalescent COVID-19. Sequenced: peripheral blood. J is TRBJ2-7 and V is TRBV5-1; 10 bases fit TRBD1. The CDR3 protein is CASSLGGTGAAYEQYF. The CDR3 bases are TGCGCCAGCAGCTTGGGGGGGACAGGGGCCGCTTACGAGCAGTACTTC.